These 17 T cell receptor beta chains came from one sample sequenced in a study of blood T cell repertoires in COVID-19. Only in-frame clones appear in the TCRdb table, and some are missing; sequencing was by immunoSEQ multiplex PCR. This table holds about 310,000 clones, about 90% found once. The specimen was peripheral blood. Source of these receptors: a woman between 45 and 60 years old who had recovered from COVID-19.

The chain links TRBV4-3 to TRBJ1-2; no clear D gene. Trimming stripped 0 bases from V and 8 bases from J, with 16 bases between. This CDR3 is 15 amino acids long. Germline-derived CDR1 and CDR2 are LGHNA and YSLEER. The CDR3 nucleotides read TGCGCCAGCAGCCAAGATCGAAGACTATACGAGGGCTACACCTTC. Its translation: CASSQDRRLYEGYTF.

This clone was counted a single time. The V and J genes are TRBV12-3 or TRBV12-4 and TRBJ1-2; 7 bases align to TRBD1. The CDR3 extends over 13 amino acids. V was pared by 8 bases and J by 6 bases, with 9 bases of the junction left unmatched. The CDR3 DNA reads as TGTGCCAGCGCGGCAGGGGGAATCAATGGCTACACCTTC. The encoded protein is CASAAGGINGYTF.

This clone has only a few counts. This chain connects TRBV11-3 to TRBJ2-2; D unclear. Germline values: CDR1 SGHNT, CDR2 YENEEA. The CDR3 totals 13 residues. The ends were cut back, 5 bases at V and 4 bases at J, with 8 bases in the middle. CDR3 amino acids: CASSPSGTGELFF. CDR3 sequence (DNA): TGTGCCAGCAGCCCTTCAGGCACCGGGGAGCTGTTTTTT.

J is TRBJ1-6 and V is TRBV7-2, with D hard to call. V was trimmed by 5 bases and J by 10 bases, leaving 12 bases between them. This CDR3 has 13 amino acids. The germline gives CDR1 SGHTA, CDR2 FQGNSA. As DNA, the CDR3 is TGTGCCAGCAGCCTGAGTTTTTCGTCACCCCTCCACTTT. It is translated as CASSLSFSSPLHF.

The V call is TRBV15, the J call TRBJ2-1; 7 bases are shared with TRBD1. CDR3 length: 15 amino acids. Germline CDR1 reads LNHNV; CDR2 reads YYDKDF (reference sequence). With V trimmed by 3 bases and J by 0 bases, 2 bases remained unmatched. The CDR3 sequence is CATSRTGSSYNEQFF. CDR3 coding DNA: TGTGCCACCAGCAGGACAGGGAGCTCCTACAATGAGCAGTTCTTC.

The CDR3 nucleotides are TGTGCCAGCAGCCCTGGGGACAGGGGGCGAACTGAAGCTTTCTTT. It translates to CASSPGDRGRTEAFF. The V call is TRBV3-1 (or the pseudogene TRBV3-2), the J call TRBJ1-1, with 12 bases fitting TRBD1. The CDR3 sequence is 15 residues long. Per germline, CDR1 LGHDT and CDR2 YNNKEL (reference sequence). V lost 4 bases, J lost 5 bases, and 5 bases stayed unmatched.

This chain connects TRBV5-8 to TRBJ1-5, with a possible D match to TRBD1 (6 bases). Germline V gene data show CDR1 as SGHTS and CDR2 as YDEGEE. The CDR3 spans 16 residues. Trimming took off 3 bases at V and 2 bases at J, with 15 bases between the two ends. Here the CDR3 reads CASSWERGGGNQPQHF. For the CDR3, the DNA is TGTGCCAGCAGCTGGGAGAGGGGGGGCGGCAATCAGCCCCAGCATTTT. Full variable domain (outside the CDR3, taken from reference TRBV5-8 and TRBJ1-5): EAGVTQSPTHLIKTRGQQATLRCSPISGHTSVYWYQQALGLGLQFLLWYDEGEERNRGNFPPRFSGRQFPNYSSELNVNALELEDSALYLCASSWERGGGNQPQHFGDGTRLSIL.

The chain couples TRBV28 to TRBJ1-1; D may be TRBD1 (6 bases). The V gene lost 6 bases and the J gene lost 7 bases, with 27 bases spanning the gap. Germline loops: CDR1 MDHEN, CDR2 SYDVKM. This CDR3 is 17 amino acids long. CDR3 amino acids: CASRELRGARGNGEAFF. The CDR3 bases are TGTGCCAGCAGGGAGCTACGGGGGGCGCGGGGTAATGGTGAAGCTTTCTTT.

This clone was observed a handful of times. The CDR3 nucleotides are TGTGCCAGCAGCTTGGATACAGGGGGCACTGAAGCTTTCTTT. Encoded protein: CASSLDTGGTEAFF. The rearrangement joins TRBV7-9 to TRBJ1-1; 8 positions match TRBD1. The CDR3 length is 14 residues. Trimming at V came to 3 bases and at J to 4 bases, leaving 4 bases not matched to a gene. CDR1 and CDR2 from the germline V gene are SEHNR and FQNEAQ (reference sequence).

This chain joins TRBV10-2 and TRBJ2-5, with 7 bases lining up with TRBD2. The CDR3 runs 13 residues. J lost 5 bases, V lost 4 bases, and 4 bases had no gene match. Per germline, CDR1 WSHSY and CDR2 SAAADI. CDR3: CASSVLGGETQYF. The CDR3 DNA reads as TGCGCCAGCAGTGTGCTGGGAGGGGAGACCCAGTACTTC.

The chain has TRBV6-1 and TRBJ1-1, with no clear D. Looked up from germline, CDR1 is MNHNS and CDR2 is SASEGT. The length of the CDR3 is 12 residues. Trimming removed 6 bases at V and 2 bases at J, with 7 bases between. The DNA for the CDR3 is TGTGCCAGCAGATGGACTAACACTGAAGCTTTCTTT. It yields the protein CASRWTNTEAFF.

This clone has only a few counts. The chain combines TRBV28 with TRBJ2-5, with 10 bases fitting TRBD1. Looked up from germline, CDR1 is MDHEN and CDR2 is SYDVKM. This CDR3 is 16 amino acids long. V was pared by 1 base and J by 3 bases, with 5 bases of the junction left unmatched. The CDR3 region has the DNA TGTGCCAGCAGTTTATTGGGGGGACAGGGGAAAGAGACCCAGTACTTC. Translation: CASSLLGGQGKETQYF. Using reference TRBV28 and TRBJ2-5 for the parts outside the CDR3, the full variable domain is DVKVTQSSRYLVKRTGEKVFLECVQDMDHENMFWYRQDPGLGLRLIYFSYDVKMKEKGDIPEGYSVSREKKERFSLILESASTNQTSMYLCASSLLGGQGKETQYFGPGTRLLVL.

V and J are TRBV5-6 and TRBJ1-1; weak D call: TRBD1 (5 bases). Germline V lookup: CDR1 SGHDT, CDR2 YYEEEE. V lost 2 bases, J lost 3 bases, and 11 bases lay in between. This CDR3 contains 14 residues. The CDR3 DNA sequence: TGTGCCAGCAGCTTCCCCAGGGTGGACACTGAAGCTTTCTTT. Protein product: CASSFPRVDTEAFF. The entire variable domain, with the rest obtained from reference TRBV5-6 and TRBJ1-1, is as follows: DAGVTQSPTHLIKTRGQQVTLRCSPKSGHDTVSWYQQALGQGPQFIFQYYEEEERQRGNFPDRFSGHQFPNYSSELNVNALLLGDSALYLCASSFPRVDTEAFFGQGTRLTVV.

The chain carries TRBV28 and TRBJ2-7; maybe TRBD1 (6 bases). This CDR3 is 14 amino acids long. Germline assignment: CDR1 MDHEN and CDR2 SYDVKM. Trimming left V 6 bases short and J 0 bases short, with 12 bases between. This CDR3 reads CASRWGQNSYEQYF. The CDR3 nucleotides are TGTGCCAGCAGGTGGGGACAAAACTCCTACGAGCAGTACTTC.

The chain has TRBV30 and TRBJ1-2; a possible D gene is TRBD1 (5 bases). This CDR3 comprises 15 residues. Trimming pared 3 bases from V and 0 bases from J, leaving 14 bases between. Germline V gene data show CDR1 as GTSNPN and CDR2 as SVGIG (reference sequence). CDR3 sequence: CAWSRDLGANYGYTF. In DNA, the CDR3 is TGTGCCTGGAGCAGGGACTTGGGAGCTAACTATGGCTACACCTTC.

This clone occurred a few times. V and J are TRBV3-1 (or the pseudogene TRBV3-2) and TRBJ2-7, with 16 bases lining up with TRBD2. V lost 3 bases and J lost 4; bases outside the gene matches: 6. CDR3 length: 17 residues. Germline values: CDR1 LGHDT, CDR2 YNNKEL (reference sequence). For the CDR3, the DNA is TGTGCCAGCAGCCACCCGGGACTAGCGGGAGGGGGATACGAGCAGTACTTC. Protein product: CASSHPGLAGGGYEQYF.

The chain recombines TRBV5-5 with TRBJ1-2; D may be TRBD1 (5 bases). V was pared by 4 bases and J by 8 bases, with 15 bases between. The CDR3 runs to 13 residues. Germline values: CDR1 SGHKS, CDR2 YYEKEE (reference sequence). Here the CDR3 reads CASSADSSGGYTF. CDR3 sequence (DNA): TGTGCCAGCAGCGCAGACAGTTCCGGGGGCTACACCTTC.